This entry lists 21 T cell receptor beta chains sequenced from one sample in a study of T cell repertoires in ileal Crohn's disease (dated by TCRdb to the late 2010s). The library came from the immunoSEQ multiplex PCR assay. TCRdb retrieved this table from immuneACCESS and kept in-frame rearrangements only. Not all clones are present; in checked studies, unresolved V genes account for under half, and no reason is known for the remainder. This sample comprises approximately 27,000 clones, around 80% of them detected only once. The top ten hold roughly 5.5% of the sample. The material sequenced was ileal tissue. The receptors were sampled from an adult with Crohn's disease.

The rearrangement links TRBV18 to TRBJ1-2; D not certain. The CDR3 loop spans 14 amino acids. Per germline, CDR1 KGHSH and CDR2 LQKENI. Trimming shortened V by 3 bases and J by 1 base, and 9 bases separated the two germline ends. CDR3 residues: CASSPGDGNYGYTF. CDR3 nucleotide sequence: TGTGCCAGCTCACCGGGAGACGGTAACTATGGCTACACCTTC. Full variable domain (remainder filled in from reference TRBV18 and TRBJ1-2): NAGVMQNPRHLVRRRGQEARLRCSPMKGHSHVYWYRQLPEEGLKFMVYLQKENIIDESGMPKERFSAEFPKEGPSILRIQQVVRGDSAAYFCASSPGDGNYGYTFGSGTRLTVV.

The V and J genes are TRBV7-2 and TRBJ2-7, with 11 bases that match TRBD1. Germline-derived CDR1 and CDR2 are SGHTA and FQGNSA. The CDR3 is made up of 16 amino acids. Trimming took 3 bases from V and 6 from J; bases not matched to a gene: 10. The CDR3 loop is CASSFGDRGGGREQYF. CDR3 DNA: TGTGCCAGCAGCTTTGGGGACAGGGGGGGTGGTCGCGAGCAGTACTTC.

This clone was detected only a few times. The rearrangement links TRBV13 to TRBJ1-3; D is possibly TRBD1 (5 bases). Trimming shortened V by 2 bases and J by 3 bases, and 11 bases separated the two germline ends. The germline V gene has CDR1 PRHDT and CDR2 FYEKMQ (reference sequence). The CDR3 runs to 15 residues. CDR3 nucleotides: TGTGCCAGCAGCTTATGGGGCGGGGGTGGAAACACCATATATTTT. This translates into CASSLWGGGGNTIYF.

The chain joins TRBV6-6 to TRBJ2-7; 8 positions agree with TRBD2. The CDR3 spans 16 residues. Germline V gene lookup returns CDR1 MNHNY and CDR2 SVGAGI (reference sequence). V was pared by 4 bases and J by 6 bases, with 14 bases of the junction left unmatched. The CDR3 DNA follows: TGTGCCAGCAGTTCTGCTTTTCGGGCGGGGGGCTCCGAGCAGTACTTC. It yields the protein CASSSAFRAGGSEQYF.

Here the CDR3 reads CASSLYSTGELFF. CDR3 in DNA: TGTGCCAGCAGCTTATATTCCACCGGGGAGCTGTTTTTT. The chain links TRBV7-2 to TRBJ2-2; D not certain. The germline CDR1 and CDR2 sequences are SGHTA and FQGNSA. The CDR3 consists of 13 residues. Trimming removed 2 bases from V and 4 bases from J, with 5 bases in between.

The rearrangement links TRBV5-4 to TRBJ2-5; a weak D match, TRBD1 (5 bases). The CDR3 totals 14 residues. Per germline, CDR1 SGHNT and CDR2 YYREEE (reference sequence). With 0 bases removed from V and 5 bases from J, the gap between germline ends came to 11 bases. CDR3 sequence: CASSLGQNGETQYF. DNA for the CDR3: TGTGCCAGCAGCTTGGGACAGAACGGGGAGACCCAGTACTTC.

V and J are TRBV9 and TRBJ2-3; no firm D call. There are 15 residues in the CDR3. Trimming took 0 bases from V and 0 from J, leaving 8 bases between them. From germline, CDR1 is SGDLS and CDR2 YYNGEE. The CDR3 loop is CASSVVGGSTDTQYF. CDR3 coding DNA: TGTGCCAGCAGCGTAGTTGGCGGCAGCACAGATACGCAGTATTTT.

This chain uses TRBV5-1 with TRBJ2-7, with 9 nucleotides matching TRBD2. The V and J ends lost 4 bases and 6 bases, in that order; junction bases with no gene match: 14. Germline V lookup: CDR1 SGHRS, CDR2 YFSETQ. The CDR3 runs to 16 residues. CDR3 residues: CASSNGGLALSSEQYF. The CDR3 DNA is TGCGCCAGCAGCAACGGGGGACTAGCTCTTTCAAGCGAGCAGTACTTC. The full variable domain, with the rest looked up from reference TRBV5-1 and TRBJ2-7, is KAGVTQTPRYLIKTRGQQVTLSCSPISGHRSVSWYQQTPGQGLQFLFEYFSETQRNKGNFPGRFSGRQFSNSRSEMNVSTLELGDSALYLCASSNGGLALSSEQYFGPGTRLTVT.

The V and J genes are TRBV6-4 and TRBJ1-2; the match to TRBD1 covers 8 bases. From germline, CDR1 is MRHNA and CDR2 SNTAGT. The V segment lost 5 bases and the J segment 4 bases; nucleotides outside the gene matches: 3. The CDR3 sequence is 13 residues long. CDR3 protein: CASSPQGGYGYTF. The DNA for the CDR3 is TGTGCCAGCAGTCCACAGGGGGGCTATGGCTACACCTTC.

This clone appeared once. The chain joins TRBV5-5 to TRBJ1-1, with 10 bases lining up with TRBD1. V shed 4 bases, J shed 6 bases, and the junction held 9 bases outside the gene matches. Germline CDR1 and CDR2: SGHKS and YYEKEE (reference sequence). This CDR3 is built from 15 residues. Here the CDR3 DNA reads TGTGCCAGCAGCCCACGACAGGGGGCTTTCGCTGAAGCTTTCTTT. It translates to CASSPRQGAFAEAFF.

Only a few counts were recorded for this clone. The V and J genes are TRBV4-1 and TRBJ2-1, with 8 bases that match TRBD2. The CDR3 is 15 amino acids. J gave up 2 bases and V 1 base, and 1 base lay outside the gene matches. The V gene's germline CDR1 is MGHRA and CDR2 YSYEKL. This CDR3 reads CASSQAGGAYNEQFF. DNA for the CDR3: TGCGCCAGCAGCCAAGCCGGGGGGGCCTACAATGAGCAGTTCTTC.

J is TRBJ2-3 and V is TRBV5-4; D perhaps matches TRBD2 (6 bases). The CDR3 has 15 amino acids. The germline gives CDR1 SGHNT, CDR2 YYREEE (reference sequence). V lost 3 bases, J lost 1 base, and 12 bases lay in between. This chain's CDR3 is CASSSTGVGTDTQYF. Here the CDR3 DNA reads TGTGCCAGCAGCTCCACGGGAGTTGGCACAGATACGCAGTATTTT. Supplemented by reference TRBV5-4 and TRBJ2-3, the full variable domain reads ETGVTQSPTHLIKTRGQQVTLRCSSQSGHNTVSWYQQALGQGPQFIFQYYREEENGRGNFPPRFSGLQFPNYSSELNVNALELDDSALYLCASSSTGVGTDTQYFGPGTRLTVL.

This chain connects TRBV7-8 to TRBJ2-7; D is possibly TRBD1 (5 bases). Germline loops: CDR1 SGHVS, CDR2 FQNEAQ. Trimming pared 0 bases from V and 5 bases from J, leaving 11 bases between. The CDR3 contains 14 residues. CDR3 protein: CASSLAGRAHEQYF. As DNA, the CDR3 is TGTGCCAGCAGCTTAGCGGGCAGGGCCCACGAGCAGTACTTC. Filled out from reference TRBV7-8 and TRBJ2-7, the complete variable domain reads GAGVSQSPRYKVAKRGQDVALRCDPISGHVSLFWYQQALGQGPEFLTYFQNEAQLDKSGLPSDRFFAERPEGSVSTLKIQRTQQEDSAVYLCASSLAGRAHEQYFGPGTRLTVT.

The chain employs TRBV6-5 and TRBJ2-2, with D tentatively TRBD2 (5 bases). The CDR3 consists of 15 residues. With 5 bases removed from V and 1 base from J, the gap between germline ends came to 11 bases. The V gene's germline CDR1 is MNHEY and CDR2 SVGAGI. The CDR3 DNA follows: TGTGCCAGCAGTATCCGGGGAGAGAACACCGGGGAGCTGTTTTTT. Translation gives CASSIRGENTGELFF.

The rearrangement links TRBV6-5 to TRBJ2-1, with 7 bases lining up with TRBD2. The CDR3 covers 14 residues. The V segment lost 7 bases and the J segment 7 bases; nucleotides outside the gene matches: 10. The germline V gene encodes CDR1 MNHEY and CDR2 SVGAGI. CDR3 in DNA: TGTGCCAGCACCCGGCGGGGGTATGATAATGAGCAGTTCTTC. Translated: CASTRRGYDNEQFF.

This clone was observed a single time. The V call is TRBV7-9, the J call TRBJ2-3; 11 bases align to TRBD2. The germline V gene has CDR1 SEHNR and CDR2 FQNEAQ (reference sequence). The J segment lost 4 bases and the V segment lost 4 bases, leaving 4 bases of the junction unmatched. The CDR3 is made up of 15 amino acids. The chain's CDR3 is CASSSGTSGSDTQYF. The CDR3 nucleotides are TGTGCCAGCAGCTCTGGGACTAGCGGATCAGATACGCAGTATTTT.

This chain joins TRBV27 and TRBJ1-1; a weak D match, TRBD1 (6 bases). Germline-derived CDR1 and CDR2 are MNHEY and SMNVEV (reference sequence). Deletions cut 11 bases from V and 4 bases from J, with 17 bases between. The CDR3 is 13 amino acids. In nucleotides, the CDR3 is TGTGCCTGTAAAGGGGGGGTAGGCACTGAAGCTTTCTTT. Encoded protein: CACKGGVGTEAFF.

The J gene is TRBJ1-6, the V gene TRBV6-1; TRBD1 agrees at 12 bases. This CDR3 comprises 20 residues. Germline-derived CDR1 and CDR2 are MNHNS and SASEGT. V dropped 4 bases and J dropped 7; count of bases not matched to a gene: 17. In DNA form, the CDR3 reads TGTGCCAGCAGTGGCCGTTCCGGGACAGGGGGCCGGTTCCTGAATTCACCCCTCCACTTT. This codes for CASSGRSGTGGRFLNSPLHF.

The chain uses TRBV7-9 and TRBJ1-2; TRBD1 might be the D (6 bases). Germline CDR1 SEHNR, CDR2 FQNEAQ (reference sequence). V lost 0 bases and J 7 bases, leaving 6 bases between the germline ends. The CDR3 covers 12 residues. The CDR3 is CASSLAGAGYTF. CDR3 coding DNA: TGTGCCAGCAGCTTAGCGGGGGCTGGCTACACCTTC. The full variable domain, rest sourced from reference TRBV7-9 and TRBJ1-2, is DTGVSQNPRHKITKRGQNVTFRCDPISEHNRLYWYRQTLGQGPEFLTYFQNEAQLEKSRLLSDRFSAERPKGSFSTLEIQRTEQGDSAMYLCASSLAGAGYTFGSGTRLTVV.

The chain employs TRBV11-3 and TRBJ1-4, with unresolved D. V was pared by 2 bases and J by 2 bases, with 21 bases between. The CDR3 runs to 19 residues. Germline V gives CDR1 SGHNT, CDR2 YENEEA. The DNA of the CDR3 is TGTGCCAGCAGCTTACGTCCTCCGTGGGCGATAGGCACTAATGAAAAACTGTTTTTT. Amino acid sequence: CASSLRPPWAIGTNEKLFF.

This clone occurred a few times. The chain joins TRBV6-5 to TRBJ1-1; 7 bases map to TRBD1. This CDR3 has 14 residues. The V and J ends lost 6 bases and 0 bases, in that order; junction bases with no gene match: 4. Germline CDR1 and CDR2: MNHEY and SVGAGI. The CDR3 nucleotides are TGTGCCAGCAGGACAGGGTGGCTGAACACTGAAGCTTTCTTT. This translates into CASRTGWLNTEAFF.